A selection of T cell receptor beta chains follows, all from one sample in a study of blood T cell repertoires in COVID-19. Assay used: immunoSEQ multiplex PCR; TCRdb lists only in-frame clones, some missing. The table has about 210,000 clones, approximately 80% seen once. Sequences were obtained from PBMCs or T cells enriched from blood (not recorded which). The receptor source for this set is a woman aged 45-65 years with acute COVID-19. The conserved cysteine and the conserved F or W are not part of the CDR3 here. Fields, in order: CDR3 protein, J gene, V gene, D gene, clone size, CDR3 length. D genes are given only for firm matches. A clone size is listed for some rows: how often the clone was seen (once, few, many), or a class if it is expanded.

CDR3aa: ASSRRQGSGDNEQF
j_gene: TRBJ2-1
v_gene: TRBV18
d_gene: -
abundance: -
len: 14

CDR3aa: ASSQDLVSPGEQY
j_gene: TRBJ2-7
v_gene: TRBV3-1/TRBV3-2
d_gene: -
abundance: -
len: 13

CDR3aa: ASSTGGSGNTIY
j_gene: TRBJ1-3
v_gene: TRBV19
d_gene: TRBD1
abundance: few
len: 12

CDR3aa: ASSALGGQF
j_gene: TRBJ2-1
v_gene: TRBV2
d_gene: -
abundance: -
len: 9

CDR3aa: ASSQGLAGAGELF
j_gene: TRBJ2-2
v_gene: TRBV5-1
d_gene: TRBD2
abundance: -
len: 13

CDR3aa: AWSTTPYEQY
j_gene: TRBJ2-7
v_gene: TRBV30
d_gene: -
abundance: -
len: 10

CDR3aa: ATRDRATYGYT
j_gene: TRBJ1-2
v_gene: TRBV19
d_gene: TRBD1
abundance: few
len: 11

CDR3aa: ASRVDRTNTEAF
j_gene: TRBJ1-1
v_gene: TRBV6-5
d_gene: -
abundance: -
len: 12

CDR3aa: ASSPYEGGRTEAF
j_gene: TRBJ1-1
v_gene: TRBV7-2
d_gene: -
abundance: -
len: 13

CDR3aa: ASSTSDRLYGYT
j_gene: TRBJ1-2
v_gene: TRBV4-3
d_gene: -
abundance: -
len: 12

CDR3aa: GAGRPYTGELF
j_gene: TRBJ2-2
v_gene: TRBV19
d_gene: -
abundance: few
len: 11

CDR3aa: ASTGGQGNTGELF
j_gene: TRBJ2-2
v_gene: TRBV4-2
d_gene: TRBD1
abundance: -
len: 13

CDR3aa: ASSLAHSGSSYEQY
j_gene: TRBJ2-7
v_gene: TRBV7-2
d_gene: TRBD2
abundance: once
len: 14

CDR3aa: ASSKQHSGNTIY
j_gene: TRBJ1-3
v_gene: TRBV19
d_gene: -
abundance: few
len: 12

CDR3aa: AIRGQGMTQPQH
j_gene: TRBJ1-5
v_gene: TRBV10-3
d_gene: TRBD1
abundance: -
len: 12

CDR3aa: AISFGSGTGGYEQF
j_gene: TRBJ2-1
v_gene: TRBV10-3
d_gene: TRBD1
abundance: -
len: 14

CDR3aa: ASSPGTGGRQPQH
j_gene: TRBJ1-5
v_gene: TRBV6-5
d_gene: TRBD1
abundance: -
len: 13

CDR3aa: ASSIGGGYEQY
j_gene: TRBJ2-7
v_gene: TRBV19
d_gene: -
abundance: -
len: 11

CDR3aa: ASSEVSAGLAKNIQY
j_gene: TRBJ2-4
v_gene: TRBV6-1
d_gene: -
abundance: -
len: 15

CDR3aa: ASSLGTRSDTEAF
j_gene: TRBJ1-1
v_gene: TRBV7-9
d_gene: -
abundance: -
len: 13

CDR3aa: ASSSGQGSSYEQY
j_gene: TRBJ2-7
v_gene: TRBV28
d_gene: TRBD1
abundance: -
len: 13

CDR3aa: ASSPLQGSKNSPLH
j_gene: TRBJ1-6
v_gene: TRBV18
d_gene: -
abundance: -
len: 14

CDR3aa: ASSFTGTANTEAF
j_gene: TRBJ1-1
v_gene: TRBV28
d_gene: TRBD1
abundance: -
len: 13

CDR3aa: ASSRRQGNTYEQY
j_gene: TRBJ2-7
v_gene: TRBV19
d_gene: TRBD1
abundance: -
len: 13

CDR3aa: ASKFLAGGLRGADTQY
j_gene: TRBJ2-3
v_gene: TRBV2
d_gene: TRBD2
abundance: -
len: 16

CDR3aa: ASSQGTSGFYEQY
j_gene: TRBJ2-7
v_gene: TRBV4-3
d_gene: TRBD2
abundance: -
len: 13

CDR3aa: ASQNQGWFSHGELF
j_gene: TRBJ2-2
v_gene: TRBV5-1
d_gene: -
abundance: -
len: 14

CDR3aa: AISVALSTDTQY
j_gene: TRBJ2-3
v_gene: TRBV10-3
d_gene: -
abundance: -
len: 12

CDR3aa: ASSPVGGAGEQY
j_gene: TRBJ2-7
v_gene: TRBV27
d_gene: TRBD2
abundance: -
len: 12

CDR3aa: ASSYLMLAGDNEQF
j_gene: TRBJ2-1
v_gene: TRBV7-2
d_gene: TRBD2
abundance: once
len: 14

CDR3aa: ASTGTGDYGYT
j_gene: TRBJ1-2
v_gene: TRBV10-2
d_gene: -
abundance: -
len: 11

CDR3aa: ASSPADTEAF
j_gene: TRBJ1-1
v_gene: TRBV5-1
d_gene: -
abundance: -
len: 10

CDR3aa: ASSLMRAENIQY
j_gene: TRBJ2-4
v_gene: TRBV11-3
d_gene: -
abundance: -
len: 12

CDR3aa: ASSPRDSRNEKLF
j_gene: TRBJ1-4
v_gene: TRBV19
d_gene: TRBD1
abundance: -
len: 13

CDR3aa: ASSAGQGGTDTQY
j_gene: TRBJ2-3
v_gene: TRBV2
d_gene: TRBD1
abundance: few
len: 13

CDR3aa: ASSPGLAEYEQY
j_gene: TRBJ2-7
v_gene: TRBV9
d_gene: TRBD2
abundance: -
len: 12

CDR3aa: ASTSGSEYEQY
j_gene: TRBJ2-7
v_gene: TRBV28
d_gene: TRBD2
abundance: -
len: 11

CDR3aa: ATSDTLTSEGFGGQF
j_gene: TRBJ2-1
v_gene: TRBV24-1
d_gene: TRBD2
abundance: -
len: 15

CDR3aa: ASSSRQQPGNTIY
j_gene: TRBJ1-3
v_gene: TRBV7-2
d_gene: -
abundance: -
len: 13

CDR3aa: ASSPQGASSPLH
j_gene: TRBJ1-6
v_gene: TRBV18
d_gene: TRBD1
abundance: -
len: 12

CDR3aa: ASSPVATNSYNEQF
j_gene: TRBJ2-1
v_gene: TRBV18
d_gene: -
abundance: -
len: 14

CDR3aa: ASSPRVGYYEQY
j_gene: TRBJ2-7
v_gene: TRBV28
d_gene: -
abundance: -
len: 12

CDR3aa: ASSLQGKGEQY
j_gene: TRBJ2-7
v_gene: TRBV6-5
d_gene: -
abundance: once
len: 11

CDR3aa: ASSYGSLSGNTIY
j_gene: TRBJ1-3
v_gene: TRBV6-2/TRBV6-3
d_gene: -
abundance: -
len: 13

CDR3aa: ATSRDGIPGGLNEQF
j_gene: TRBJ2-1
v_gene: TRBV15
d_gene: TRBD1
abundance: -
len: 15

CDR3aa: ASSLGRQGLRNSPLH
j_gene: TRBJ1-6
v_gene: TRBV7-8
d_gene: TRBD1
abundance: -
len: 15

CDR3aa: ASRDRTGGSYNEQF
j_gene: TRBJ2-1
v_gene: TRBV10-3
d_gene: TRBD1
abundance: -
len: 14

CDR3aa: ASSAGSVGGAKNIQY
j_gene: TRBJ2-4
v_gene: TRBV9
d_gene: -
abundance: -
len: 15

CDR3aa: ASSLRGLNTEAF
j_gene: TRBJ1-1
v_gene: TRBV28
d_gene: -
abundance: few
len: 12

CDR3aa: ASSVLSGGRRETQY
j_gene: TRBJ2-5
v_gene: TRBV2
d_gene: TRBD2
abundance: -
len: 14